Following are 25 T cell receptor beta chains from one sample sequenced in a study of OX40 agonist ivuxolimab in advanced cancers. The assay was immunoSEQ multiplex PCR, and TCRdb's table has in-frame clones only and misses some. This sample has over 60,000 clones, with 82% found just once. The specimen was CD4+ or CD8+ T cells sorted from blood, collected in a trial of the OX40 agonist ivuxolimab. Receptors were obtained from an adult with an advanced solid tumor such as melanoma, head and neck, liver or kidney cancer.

The CDR3 DNA is TGTGCCAGCAGCCCGGGGGGGGTAACAGATACGCAGTATTTT. It encodes CASSPGGVTDTQYF. The gene calls are TRBV6-5 and TRBJ2-3; 8 bases map to TRBD2. Germline values: CDR1 MNHEY, CDR2 SVGAGI. CDR3 length: 14 residues. V shed 6 bases, J shed 3 bases, and the junction held 5 bases outside the gene matches.

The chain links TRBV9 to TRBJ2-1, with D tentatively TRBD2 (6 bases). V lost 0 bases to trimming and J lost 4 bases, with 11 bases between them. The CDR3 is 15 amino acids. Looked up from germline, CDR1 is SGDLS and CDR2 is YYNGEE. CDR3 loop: CASSVAVRGYNEQFF. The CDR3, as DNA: TGTGCCAGCAGCGTAGCGGTACGGGGGTACAATGAGCAGTTCTTC.

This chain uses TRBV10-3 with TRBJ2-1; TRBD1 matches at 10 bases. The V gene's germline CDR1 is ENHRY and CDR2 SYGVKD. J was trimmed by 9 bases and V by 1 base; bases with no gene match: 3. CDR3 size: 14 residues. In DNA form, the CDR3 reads TGTGCCATCAGTGAGTGGGGACAGGGGTCTGAGCAGTTCTTC. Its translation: CAISEWGQGSEQFF.

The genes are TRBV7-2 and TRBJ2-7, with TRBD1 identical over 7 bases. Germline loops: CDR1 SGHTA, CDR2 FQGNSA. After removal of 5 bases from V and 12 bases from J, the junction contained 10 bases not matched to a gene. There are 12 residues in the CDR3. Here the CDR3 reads CASSRRDSPGYF. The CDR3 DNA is TGTGCCAGCAGCAGACGGGACAGTCCGGGGTACTTC.

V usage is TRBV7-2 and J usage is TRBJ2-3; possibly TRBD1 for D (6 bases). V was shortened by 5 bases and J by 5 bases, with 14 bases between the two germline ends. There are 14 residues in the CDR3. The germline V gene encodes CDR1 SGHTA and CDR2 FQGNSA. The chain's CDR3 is CASSTQGRGDTQYF. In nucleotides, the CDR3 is TGTGCCAGCAGCACACAGGGTAGGGGAGATACGCAGTATTTT. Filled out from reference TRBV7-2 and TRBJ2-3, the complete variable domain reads GAGVSQSPSNKVTEKGKDVELRCDPISGHTALYWYRQSLGQGLEFLIYFQGNSAPDKSGLPSDRFSAERTGGSVSTLTIQRTQQEDSAVYLCASSTQGRGDTQYFGPGTRLTVL.

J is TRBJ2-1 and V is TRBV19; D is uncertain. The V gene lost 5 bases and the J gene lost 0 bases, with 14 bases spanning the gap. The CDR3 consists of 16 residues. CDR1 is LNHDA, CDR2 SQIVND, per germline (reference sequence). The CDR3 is CASSAPLGVSYNEQFF. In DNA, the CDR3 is TGTGCCAGTAGTGCACCACTTGGCGTCTCCTACAATGAGCAGTTCTTC.

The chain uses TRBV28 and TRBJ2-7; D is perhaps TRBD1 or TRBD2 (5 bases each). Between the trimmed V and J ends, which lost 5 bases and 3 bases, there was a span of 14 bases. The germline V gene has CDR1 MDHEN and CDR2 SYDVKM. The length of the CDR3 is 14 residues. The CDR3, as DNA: TGTGCCAGCAGTCAACGGGACCGGGGCTACGAGCAGTACTTC. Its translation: CASSQRDRGYEQYF.

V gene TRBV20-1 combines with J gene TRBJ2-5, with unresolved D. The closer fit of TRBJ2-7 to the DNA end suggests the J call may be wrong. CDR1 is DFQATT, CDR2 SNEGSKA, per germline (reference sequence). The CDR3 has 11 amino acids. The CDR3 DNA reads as TGCAGTGCCCGACCCGCGTACGAGCAGTACTTC. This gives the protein CSARPAYEQYF.

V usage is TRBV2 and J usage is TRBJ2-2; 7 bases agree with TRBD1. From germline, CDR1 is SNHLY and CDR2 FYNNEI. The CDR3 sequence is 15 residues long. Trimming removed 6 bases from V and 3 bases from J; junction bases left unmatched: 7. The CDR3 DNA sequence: TGTGCCAGCAGGGCTGGACAGGTTTACACCGGGGAGCTGTTTTTT. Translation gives CASRAGQVYTGELFF.

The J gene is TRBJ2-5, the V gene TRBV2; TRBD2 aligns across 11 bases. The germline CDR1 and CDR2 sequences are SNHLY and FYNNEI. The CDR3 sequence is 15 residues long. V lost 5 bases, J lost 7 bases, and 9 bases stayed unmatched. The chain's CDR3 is CASSTSGGEVGTQYF. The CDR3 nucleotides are TGTGCCAGCAGTACTAGCGGGGGCGAAGTAGGGACCCAGTACTTC.

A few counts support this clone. The CDR3 sequence is CATRGGETPDTQYF. In DNA form, the CDR3 reads TGTGCCACCCGTGGGGGGGAGACCCCAGATACGCAGTATTTT. The chain is built from TRBV5-4 and TRBJ2-3; 7 bases are a match to TRBD2. This CDR3 contains 14 residues. V dropped 9 bases and J dropped 4; count of bases not matched to a gene: 11. Germline loops: CDR1 SGHNT, CDR2 YYREEE (reference sequence).

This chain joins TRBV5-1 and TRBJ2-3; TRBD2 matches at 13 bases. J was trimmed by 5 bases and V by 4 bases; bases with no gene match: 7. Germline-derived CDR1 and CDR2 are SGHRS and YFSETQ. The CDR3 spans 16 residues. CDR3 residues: CASSPLLAGGIDTQYF. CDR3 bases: TGCGCCAGCAGCCCCCTACTAGCGGGAGGGATAGATACGCAGTATTTT.

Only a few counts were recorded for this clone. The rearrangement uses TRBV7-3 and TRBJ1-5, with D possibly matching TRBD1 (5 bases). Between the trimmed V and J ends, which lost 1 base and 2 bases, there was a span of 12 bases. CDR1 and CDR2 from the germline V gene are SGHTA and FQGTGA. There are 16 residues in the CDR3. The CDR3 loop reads CASSLIPRGGNQPQHF. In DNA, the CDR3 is TGTGCCAGCAGCTTAATCCCTCGGGGGGGCAATCAGCCCCAGCATTTT.

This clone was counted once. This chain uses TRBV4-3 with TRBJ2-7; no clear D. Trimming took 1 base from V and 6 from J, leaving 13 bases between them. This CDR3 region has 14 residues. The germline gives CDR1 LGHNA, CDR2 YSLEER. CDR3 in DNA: TGCGCCAGCAGCCAAGGGGTCATTGGCGGCGAGCAGTACTTC. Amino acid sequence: CASSQGVIGGEQYF.

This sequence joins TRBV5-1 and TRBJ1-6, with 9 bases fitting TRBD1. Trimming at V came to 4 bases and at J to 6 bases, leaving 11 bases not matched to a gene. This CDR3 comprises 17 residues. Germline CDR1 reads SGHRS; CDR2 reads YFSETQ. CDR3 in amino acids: CASSGQTGGGVNSPLHF. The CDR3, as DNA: TGCGCCAGCAGCGGCCAAACAGGGGGCGGCGTTAATTCACCCCTCCACTTT.

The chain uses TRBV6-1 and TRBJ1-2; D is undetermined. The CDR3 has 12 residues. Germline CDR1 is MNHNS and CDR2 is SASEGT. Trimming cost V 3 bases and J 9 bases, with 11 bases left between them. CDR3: CASSDRIGSYTF. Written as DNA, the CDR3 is TGTGCCAGCAGTGACAGGATAGGGAGCTACACCTTC.

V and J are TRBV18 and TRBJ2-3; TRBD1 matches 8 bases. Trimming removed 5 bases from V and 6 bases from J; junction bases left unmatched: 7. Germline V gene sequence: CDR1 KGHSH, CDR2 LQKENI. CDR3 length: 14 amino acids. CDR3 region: CASSVGQGGDTQYF. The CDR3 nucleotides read TGTGCCAGCTCAGTAGGACAGGGAGGCGATACGCAGTATTTT.

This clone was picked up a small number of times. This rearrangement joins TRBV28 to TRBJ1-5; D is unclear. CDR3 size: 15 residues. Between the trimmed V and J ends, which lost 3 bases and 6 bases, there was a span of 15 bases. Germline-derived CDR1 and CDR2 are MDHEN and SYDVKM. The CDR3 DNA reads TGTGCCAGCAGTTTGGTCCAGTTGGACGGTCAGCCCCAGCATTTT. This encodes CASSLVQLDGQPQHF.

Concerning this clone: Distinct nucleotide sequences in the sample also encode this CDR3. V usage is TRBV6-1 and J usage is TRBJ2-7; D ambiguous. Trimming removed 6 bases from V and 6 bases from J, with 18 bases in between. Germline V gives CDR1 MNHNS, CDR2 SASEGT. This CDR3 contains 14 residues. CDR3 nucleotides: TGTGCCAGCAGGCAAACCGAGCGTTCAGGCGAGCAGTACTTC. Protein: CASRQTERSGEQYF.

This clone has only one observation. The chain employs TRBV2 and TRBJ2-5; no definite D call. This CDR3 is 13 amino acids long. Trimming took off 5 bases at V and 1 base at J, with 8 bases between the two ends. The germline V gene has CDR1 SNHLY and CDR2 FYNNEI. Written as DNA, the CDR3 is TGTGCCAGCAGTAGCCTAGGCCAAGAGACCCAGTACTTC. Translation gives CASSSLGQETQYF.

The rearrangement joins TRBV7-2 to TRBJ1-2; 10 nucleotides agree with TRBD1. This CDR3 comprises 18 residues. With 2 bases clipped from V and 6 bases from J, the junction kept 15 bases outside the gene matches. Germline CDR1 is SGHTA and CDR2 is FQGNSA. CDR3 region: CASSLPLGTGVPVNGYTF. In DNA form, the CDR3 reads TGTGCCAGCAGCTTACCCCTTGGGACAGGGGTTCCCGTAAATGGCTACACCTTC.

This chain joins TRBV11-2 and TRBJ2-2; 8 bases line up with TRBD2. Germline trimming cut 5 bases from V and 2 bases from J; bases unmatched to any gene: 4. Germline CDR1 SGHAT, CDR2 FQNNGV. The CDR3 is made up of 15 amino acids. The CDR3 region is CASSPGLANTGELFF. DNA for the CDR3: TGTGCCAGCAGCCCCGGACTAGCAAACACCGGGGAGCTGTTTTTT.

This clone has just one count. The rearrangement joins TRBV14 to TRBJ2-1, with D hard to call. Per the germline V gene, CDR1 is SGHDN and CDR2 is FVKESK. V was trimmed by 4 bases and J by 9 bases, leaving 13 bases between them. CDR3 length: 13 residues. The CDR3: CASSLSPSAEQFF. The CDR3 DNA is TGTGCCAGCAGCCTCAGTCCCAGCGCTGAGCAGTTCTTC. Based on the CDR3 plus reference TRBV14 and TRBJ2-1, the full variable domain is EAGVTQFPSHSVIEKGQTVTLRCDPISGHDNLYWYRRVMGKEIKFLLHFVKESKQDESGMPNNRFLAERTGGTYSTLKVQPAELEDSGVYFCASSLSPSAEQFFGPGTRLTVL.

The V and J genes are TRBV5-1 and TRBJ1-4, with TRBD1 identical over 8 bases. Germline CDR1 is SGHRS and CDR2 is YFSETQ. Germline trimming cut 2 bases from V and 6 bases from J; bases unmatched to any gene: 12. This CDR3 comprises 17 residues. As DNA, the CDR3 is TGCGCCAGCAGCTTCGGTCAGGGGGCGCTGGATGATGAAAAACTGTTTTTT. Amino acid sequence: CASSFGQGALDDEKLFF.

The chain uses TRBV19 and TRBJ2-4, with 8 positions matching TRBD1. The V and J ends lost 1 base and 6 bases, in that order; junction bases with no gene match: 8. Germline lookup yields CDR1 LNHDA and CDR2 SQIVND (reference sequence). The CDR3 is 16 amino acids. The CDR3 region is CASSIGWPGGRNIQYF. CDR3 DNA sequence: TGTGCCAGTAGTATAGGATGGCCAGGGGGCAGAAACATTCAGTACTTC. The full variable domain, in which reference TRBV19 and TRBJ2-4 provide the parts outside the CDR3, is DGGITQSPKYLFRKEGQNVTLSCEQNLNHDAMYWYRQDPGQGLRLIYYSQIVNDFQKGDIAEGYSVSREKKESFPLTVTSAQKNPTAFYLCASSIGWPGGRNIQYFGAGTRLSVL.